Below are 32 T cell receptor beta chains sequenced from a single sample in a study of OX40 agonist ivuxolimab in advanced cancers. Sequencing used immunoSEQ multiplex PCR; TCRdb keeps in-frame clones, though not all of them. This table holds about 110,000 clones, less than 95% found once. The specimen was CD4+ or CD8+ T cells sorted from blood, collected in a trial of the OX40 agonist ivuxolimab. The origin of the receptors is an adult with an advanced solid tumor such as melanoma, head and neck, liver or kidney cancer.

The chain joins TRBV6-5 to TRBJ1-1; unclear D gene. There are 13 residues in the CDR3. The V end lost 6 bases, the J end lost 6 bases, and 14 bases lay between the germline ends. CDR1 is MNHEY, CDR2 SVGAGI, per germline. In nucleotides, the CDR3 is TGTGCCAGCAGCCGACTCTCAGGAGCTGAAGCTTTCTTT. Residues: CASSRLSGAEAFF.

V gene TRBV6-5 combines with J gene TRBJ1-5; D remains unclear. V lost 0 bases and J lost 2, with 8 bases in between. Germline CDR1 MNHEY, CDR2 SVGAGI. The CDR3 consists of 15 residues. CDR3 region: CASSYSGAGNQPQHF. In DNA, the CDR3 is TGTGCCAGCAGTTACTCGGGCGCAGGCAATCAGCCCCAGCATTTT.

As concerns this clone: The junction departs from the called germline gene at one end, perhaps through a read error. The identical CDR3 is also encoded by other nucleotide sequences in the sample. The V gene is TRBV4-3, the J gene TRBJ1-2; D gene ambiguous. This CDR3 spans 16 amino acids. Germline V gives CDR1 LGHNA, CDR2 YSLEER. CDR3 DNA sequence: TGCGCCAGTAGCCCCCCCAACCGGGCCTCTAACTATGGCTACACCTTC. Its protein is CASSPPNRASNYGYTF.

CDR3 protein: CASSLVTGGTIYF. The CDR3 coding sequence is TGTGCCAGCAGCTTGGTTACAGGGGGTACCATATATTTT. The genes are TRBV5-4 and TRBJ1-3; 8 nucleotides align to TRBD1. The CDR3 has 13 amino acids. Germline CDR1 and CDR2: SGHNT and YYREEE (reference sequence). V was clipped by 0 bases and J by 10 bases; unmatched bases: 3.

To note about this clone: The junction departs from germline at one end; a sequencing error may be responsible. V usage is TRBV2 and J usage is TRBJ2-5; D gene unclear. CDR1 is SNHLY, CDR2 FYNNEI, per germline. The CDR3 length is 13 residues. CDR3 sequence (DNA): TGTGCCAGCAGTCAACTAAACCAAGAGGCCCAGTACTTC. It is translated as CASSQLNQEAQYF.

The CDR3 region is CASSLGVATDTQYF. The CDR3 DNA reads TGTGCCAGCAGTTTGGGGGTCGCCACAGATACGCAGTATTTT. This chain connects TRBV28 to TRBJ2-3; D possibly uses TRBD1 or TRBD2 (5 bases each). The CDR3 is 14 residues long. Germline CDR1 reads MDHEN; CDR2 reads SYDVKM. Trimming stripped 3 bases from V and 2 bases from J, with 9 bases between.

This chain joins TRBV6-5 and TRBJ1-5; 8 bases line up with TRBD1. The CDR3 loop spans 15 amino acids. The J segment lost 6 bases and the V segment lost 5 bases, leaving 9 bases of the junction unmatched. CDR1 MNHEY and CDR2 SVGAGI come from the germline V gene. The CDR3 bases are TGTGCCAGCAGTAAATGGACAGGGAGCGCTCAGCCCCAGCATTTT. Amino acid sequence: CASSKWTGSAQPQHF.

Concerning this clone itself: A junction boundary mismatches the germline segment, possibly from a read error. In nucleotides, the CDR3 is TGTGCCAGCAGCCGCGGACACCCTGACGCTTTCTTT. Residues: CASSRGHPDAFF. The rearrangement joins TRBV7-9 to TRBJ1-1, with D perhaps matching TRBD1 (5 bases). Germline V lookup: CDR1 SEHNR, CDR2 FQNEAQ (reference sequence). The CDR3 is 12 residues long.

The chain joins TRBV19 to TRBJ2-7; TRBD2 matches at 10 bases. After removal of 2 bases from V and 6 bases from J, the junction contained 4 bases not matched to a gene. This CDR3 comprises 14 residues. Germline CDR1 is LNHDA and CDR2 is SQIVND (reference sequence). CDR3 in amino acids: CASSIRGLASEQYF. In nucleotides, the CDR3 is TGTGCCAGTAGTATACGGGGACTAGCGTCCGAGCAGTACTTC.

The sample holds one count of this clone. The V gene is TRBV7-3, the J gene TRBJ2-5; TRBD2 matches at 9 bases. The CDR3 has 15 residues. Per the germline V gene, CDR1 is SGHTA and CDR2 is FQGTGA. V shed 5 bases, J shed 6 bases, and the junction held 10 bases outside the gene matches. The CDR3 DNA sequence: TGTGCCAGCAGCCTCCTGCGGGGGGGCCAGCAGACCCAGTACTTC. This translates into CASSLLRGGQQTQYF.

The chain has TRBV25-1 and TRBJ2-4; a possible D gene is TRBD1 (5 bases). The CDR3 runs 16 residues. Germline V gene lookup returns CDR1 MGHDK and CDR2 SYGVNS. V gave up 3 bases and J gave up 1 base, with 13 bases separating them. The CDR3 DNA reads TGTGCCAGCAGTGACTACGGTCGACAGGCCAAAAACATTCAGTACTTC. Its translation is CASSDYGRQAKNIQYF.

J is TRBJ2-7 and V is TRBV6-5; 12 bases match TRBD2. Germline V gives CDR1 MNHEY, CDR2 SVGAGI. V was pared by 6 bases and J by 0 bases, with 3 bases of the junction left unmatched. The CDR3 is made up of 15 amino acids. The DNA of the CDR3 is TGTGCCAGCAGGAGGACTAGCGGGGCCTCCTACGAGCAGTACTTC. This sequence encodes CASRRTSGASYEQYF.

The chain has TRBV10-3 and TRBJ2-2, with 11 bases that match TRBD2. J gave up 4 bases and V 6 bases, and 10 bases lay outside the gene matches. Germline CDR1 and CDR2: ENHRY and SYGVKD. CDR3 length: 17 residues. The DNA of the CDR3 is TGTGCCATCAGGTTCCTAGCGGGAGGTTCGAGCACCGGGGAGCTGTTTTTT. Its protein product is CAIRFLAGGSSTGELFF.

CDR3 residues: CASSEESQGGDEQYF. CDR3 bases: TGTGCCAGCAGTGAAGAGAGTCAGGGCGGGGACGAGCAGTACTTC. The genes are TRBV6-1 and TRBJ2-7; possibly TRBD2 for D (6 bases). Germline CDR1 and CDR2: MNHNS and SASEGT. V was trimmed by 1 base and J by 5 bases, leaving 15 bases between them. The CDR3 has 15 residues.

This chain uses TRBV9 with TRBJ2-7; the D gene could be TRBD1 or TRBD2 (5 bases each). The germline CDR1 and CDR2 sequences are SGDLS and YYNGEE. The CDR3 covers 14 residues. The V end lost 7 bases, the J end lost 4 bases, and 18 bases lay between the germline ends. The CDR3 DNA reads TGTGCCAGCGCCCCAGGGCTAGCCGGTTACGAGCAGTACTTC. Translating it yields CASAPGLAGYEQYF.

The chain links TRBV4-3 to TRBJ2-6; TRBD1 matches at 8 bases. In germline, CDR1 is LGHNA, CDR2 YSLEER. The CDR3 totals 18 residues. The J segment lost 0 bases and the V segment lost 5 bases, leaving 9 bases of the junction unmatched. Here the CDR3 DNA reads TGCGCCAGCAGCGAGAGACAGGGGACCAACTCTGGGGCCAACGTCCTGACTTTC. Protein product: CASSERQGTNSGANVLTF.

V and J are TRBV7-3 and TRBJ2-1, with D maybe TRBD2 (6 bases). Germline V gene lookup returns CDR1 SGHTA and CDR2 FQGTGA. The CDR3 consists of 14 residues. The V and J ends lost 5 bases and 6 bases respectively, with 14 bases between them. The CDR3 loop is CASSGGLPPNEQFF. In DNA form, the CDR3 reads TGTGCCAGCAGCGGGGGACTCCCCCCCAATGAGCAGTTCTTC.

The CDR3 region is CASSLFRTDQPQHF. Here the CDR3 DNA reads TGTGCCAGCAGTTTATTTCGGACGGATCAGCCCCAGCATTTT. The chain carries TRBV27 and TRBJ1-5; D remains unclear. There are 14 residues in the CDR3. Deletions cut 1 base from V and 5 bases from J, with 9 bases between. Germline lookup yields CDR1 MNHEY and CDR2 SMNVEV (reference sequence).

The CDR3 DNA follows: TGCGCCAGCAGCTTGGACACTGAAGTAGCTTTCTTT. Its translation: CASSLDTEVAFF. V and J are TRBV5-1 and TRBJ1-1; no clear D gene. Germline lookup yields CDR1 SGHRS and CDR2 YFSETQ. This CDR3 has 12 residues. The ends were cut back, 0 bases at V and 10 bases at J, with 10 bases in the middle.

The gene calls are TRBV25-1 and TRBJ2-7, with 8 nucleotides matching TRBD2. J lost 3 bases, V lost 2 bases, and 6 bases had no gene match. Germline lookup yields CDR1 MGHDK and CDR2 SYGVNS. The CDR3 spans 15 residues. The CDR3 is CASSETGGAVYEQYF. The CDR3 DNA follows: TGTGCCAGCAGTGAAACGGGGGGGGCGGTCTACGAGCAGTACTTC.

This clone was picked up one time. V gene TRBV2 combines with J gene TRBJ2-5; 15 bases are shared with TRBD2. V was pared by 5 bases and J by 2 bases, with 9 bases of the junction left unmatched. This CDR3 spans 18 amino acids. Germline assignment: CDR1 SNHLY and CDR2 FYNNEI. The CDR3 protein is CASSSGLAGGWGQETQYF. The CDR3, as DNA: TGTGCCAGCAGTTCGGGACTAGCGGGAGGTTGGGGTCAAGAGACCCAGTACTTC.

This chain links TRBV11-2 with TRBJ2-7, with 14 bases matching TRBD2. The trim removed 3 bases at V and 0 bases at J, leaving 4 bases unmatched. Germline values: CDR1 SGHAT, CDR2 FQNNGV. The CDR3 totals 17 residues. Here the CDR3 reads CASSFRTSGRPSYEQYF. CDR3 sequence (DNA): TGTGCCAGCAGCTTTAGGACTAGCGGGAGGCCCTCCTACGAGCAGTACTTC. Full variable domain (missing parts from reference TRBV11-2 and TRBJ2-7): EAGVAQSPRYKIIEKRQSVAFWCNPISGHATLYWYQQILGQGPKLLIQFQNNGVVDDSQLPKDRFSAERLKGVDSTLKIQPAKLEDSAVYLCASSFRTSGRPSYEQYFGPGTRLTVT.

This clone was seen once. The CDR3 sequence: CASSSRINQPQHF. The CDR3 coding sequence is TGTGCCAGCAGTTCCCGGATCAATCAGCCCCAGCATTTT. This chain connects TRBV6-6 to TRBJ1-5, with D unclear. Germline CDR1 reads MNHNY; CDR2 reads SVGAGI (reference sequence). Trimming cost V 4 bases and J 3 bases, with 7 bases left between them. The CDR3 has 13 residues.

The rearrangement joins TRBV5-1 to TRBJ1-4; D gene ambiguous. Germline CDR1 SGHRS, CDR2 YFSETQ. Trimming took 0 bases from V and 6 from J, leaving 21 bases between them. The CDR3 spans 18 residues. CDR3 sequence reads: CASSLARTAGLAHEKLFF. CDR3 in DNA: TGCGCCAGCAGCTTGGCCCGGACGGCCGGCCTAGCGCATGAAAAACTGTTTTTT. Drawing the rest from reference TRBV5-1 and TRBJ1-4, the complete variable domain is KAGVTQTPRYLIKTRGQQVTLSCSPISGHRSVSWYQQTPGQGLQFLFEYFSETQRNKGNFPGRFSGRQFSNSRSEMNVSTLELGDSALYLCASSLARTAGLAHEKLFFGSGTQLSVL.

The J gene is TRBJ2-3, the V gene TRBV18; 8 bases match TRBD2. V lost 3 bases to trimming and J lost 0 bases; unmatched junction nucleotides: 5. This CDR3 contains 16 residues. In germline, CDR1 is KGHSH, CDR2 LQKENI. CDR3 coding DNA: TGTGCCAGCTCACCCCCGGGAGGGTCAAGCACAGATACGCAGTATTTT. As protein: CASSPPGGSSTDTQYF.

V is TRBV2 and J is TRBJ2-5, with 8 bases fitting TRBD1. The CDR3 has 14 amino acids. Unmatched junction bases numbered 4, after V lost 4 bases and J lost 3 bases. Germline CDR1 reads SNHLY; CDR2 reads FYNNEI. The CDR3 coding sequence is TGTGCCAGCAGTGCAGGGGGCCCGAAAGAGACCCAGTACTTC. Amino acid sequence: CASSAGGPKETQYF.

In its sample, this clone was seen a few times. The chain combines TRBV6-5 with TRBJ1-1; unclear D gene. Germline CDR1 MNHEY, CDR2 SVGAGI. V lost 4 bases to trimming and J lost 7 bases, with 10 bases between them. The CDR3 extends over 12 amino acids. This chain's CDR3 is CASSSRTLEAFF. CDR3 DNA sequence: TGTGCCAGCAGTTCAAGGACTCTTGAAGCTTTCTTT.

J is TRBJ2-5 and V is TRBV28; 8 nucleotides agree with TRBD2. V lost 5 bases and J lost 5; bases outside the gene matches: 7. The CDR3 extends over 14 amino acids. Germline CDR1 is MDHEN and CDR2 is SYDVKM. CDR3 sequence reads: CASSAGTRRETQYF. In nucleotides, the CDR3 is TGTGCCAGCAGTGCTGGGACTAGGAGGGAGACCCAGTACTTC.

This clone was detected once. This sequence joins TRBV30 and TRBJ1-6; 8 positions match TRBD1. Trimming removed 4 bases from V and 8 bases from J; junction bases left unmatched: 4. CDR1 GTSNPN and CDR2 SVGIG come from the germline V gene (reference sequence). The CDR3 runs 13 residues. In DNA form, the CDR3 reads TGTGCCTGGATGGAGGACAGGGATTCACCCCTCCACTTT. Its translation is CAWMEDRDSPLHF.

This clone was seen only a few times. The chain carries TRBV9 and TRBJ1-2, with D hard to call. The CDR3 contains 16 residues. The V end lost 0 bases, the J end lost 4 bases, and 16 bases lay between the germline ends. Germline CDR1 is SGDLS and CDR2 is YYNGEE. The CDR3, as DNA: TGTGCCAGCAGCGTAGCGGAGGGCGGCCGAACCTATGGCTACACCTTC. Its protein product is CASSVAEGGRTYGYTF. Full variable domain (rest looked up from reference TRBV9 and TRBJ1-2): DSGVTQTPKHLITATGQRVTLRCSPRSGDLSVYWYQQSLDQGLQFLIQYYNGEERAKGNILERFSAQQFPDLHSELNLSSLELGDSALYFCASSVAEGGRTYGYTFGSGTRLTVV.

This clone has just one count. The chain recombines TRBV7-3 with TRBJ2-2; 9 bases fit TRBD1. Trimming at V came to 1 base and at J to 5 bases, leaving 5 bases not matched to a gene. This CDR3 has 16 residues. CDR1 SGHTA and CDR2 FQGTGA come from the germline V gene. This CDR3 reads CASSLMGGQGTGELFF. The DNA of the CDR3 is TGTGCCAGCAGCTTAATGGGCGGACAGGGGACCGGGGAGCTGTTTTTT. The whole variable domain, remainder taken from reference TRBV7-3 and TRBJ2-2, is GAGVSQTPSNKVTEKGKYVELRCDPISGHTALYWYRQSLGQGPEFLIYFQGTGAADDSGLPNDRFFAVRPEGSVSTLKIQRTERGDSAVYLCASSLMGGQGTGELFFGEGSRLTVL.

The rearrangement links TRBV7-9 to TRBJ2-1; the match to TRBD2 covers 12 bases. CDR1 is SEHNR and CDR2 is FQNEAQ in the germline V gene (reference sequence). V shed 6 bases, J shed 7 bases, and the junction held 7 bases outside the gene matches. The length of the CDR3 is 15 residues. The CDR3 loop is CASRLTSGRQNEQFF. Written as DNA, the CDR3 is TGTGCCAGCAGACTAACTAGCGGGAGGCAGAATGAGCAGTTCTTC.